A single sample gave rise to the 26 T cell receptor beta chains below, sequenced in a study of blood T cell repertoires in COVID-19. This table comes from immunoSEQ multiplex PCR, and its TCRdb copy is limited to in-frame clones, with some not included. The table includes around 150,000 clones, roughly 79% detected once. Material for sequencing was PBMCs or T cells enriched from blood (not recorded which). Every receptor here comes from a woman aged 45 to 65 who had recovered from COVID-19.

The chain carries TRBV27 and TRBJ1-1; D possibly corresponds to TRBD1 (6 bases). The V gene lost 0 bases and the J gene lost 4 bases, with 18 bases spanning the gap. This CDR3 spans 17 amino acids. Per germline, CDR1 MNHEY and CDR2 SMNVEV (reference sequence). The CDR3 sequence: CASSLSGRGGARTEAFF. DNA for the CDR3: TGTGCCAGCAGTTTATCGGGGCGGGGGGGGGCGCGCACTGAAGCTTTCTTT.

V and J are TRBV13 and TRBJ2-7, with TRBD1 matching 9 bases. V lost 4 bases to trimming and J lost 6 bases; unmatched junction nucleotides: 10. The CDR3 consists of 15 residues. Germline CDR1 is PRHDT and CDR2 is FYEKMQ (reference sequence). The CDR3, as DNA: TGTGCCAGCAGCTCTCCGGGACAGGGCCCACGCGAGCAGTACTTC. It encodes CASSSPGQGPREQYF.

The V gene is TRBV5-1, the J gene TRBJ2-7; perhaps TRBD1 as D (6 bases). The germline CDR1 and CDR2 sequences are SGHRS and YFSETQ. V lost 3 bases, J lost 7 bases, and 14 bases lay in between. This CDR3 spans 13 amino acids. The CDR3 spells CASSYRVSGEQYF. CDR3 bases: TGCGCCAGCAGCTACAGGGTTTCGGGGGAGCAGTACTTC. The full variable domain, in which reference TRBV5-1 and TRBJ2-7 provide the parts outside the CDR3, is KAGVTQTPRYLIKTRGQQVTLSCSPISGHRSVSWYQQTPGQGLQFLFEYFSETQRNKGNFPGRFSGRQFSNSRSEMNVSTLELGDSALYLCASSYRVSGEQYFGPGTRLTVT.

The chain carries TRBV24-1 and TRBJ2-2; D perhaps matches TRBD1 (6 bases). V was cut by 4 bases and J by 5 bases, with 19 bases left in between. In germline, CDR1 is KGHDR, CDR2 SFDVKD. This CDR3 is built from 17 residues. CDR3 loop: CATSDSPRTGTTGELFF. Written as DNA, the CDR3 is TGTGCCACCAGTGACTCACCCAGGACCGGGACAACCGGGGAGCTGTTTTTT.

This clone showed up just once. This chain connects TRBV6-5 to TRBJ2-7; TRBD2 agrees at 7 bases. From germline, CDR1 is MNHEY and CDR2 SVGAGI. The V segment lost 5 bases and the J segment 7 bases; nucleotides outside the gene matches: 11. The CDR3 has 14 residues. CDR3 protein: CASSMGPPGGEQYF. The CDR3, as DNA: TGTGCCAGCAGTATGGGACCTCCCGGGGGGGAGCAGTACTTC.

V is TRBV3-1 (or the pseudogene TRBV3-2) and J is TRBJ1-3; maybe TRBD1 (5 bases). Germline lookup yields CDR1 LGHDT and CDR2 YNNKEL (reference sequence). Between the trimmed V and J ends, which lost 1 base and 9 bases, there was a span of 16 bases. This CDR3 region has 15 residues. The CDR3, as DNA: TGTGCCAGCAGCCAAGGCGGTAGTGCCGGGGGCACCATATATTTT. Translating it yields CASSQGGSAGGTIYF.

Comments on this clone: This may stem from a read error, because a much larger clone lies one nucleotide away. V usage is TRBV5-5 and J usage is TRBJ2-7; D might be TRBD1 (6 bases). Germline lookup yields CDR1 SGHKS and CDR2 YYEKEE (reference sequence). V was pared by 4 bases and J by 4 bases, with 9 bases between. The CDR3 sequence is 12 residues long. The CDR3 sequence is CASSVQGYEQYF. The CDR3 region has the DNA TGTGCCAGCAGCGTACAGGGTTACGAGCAGTACTTC.

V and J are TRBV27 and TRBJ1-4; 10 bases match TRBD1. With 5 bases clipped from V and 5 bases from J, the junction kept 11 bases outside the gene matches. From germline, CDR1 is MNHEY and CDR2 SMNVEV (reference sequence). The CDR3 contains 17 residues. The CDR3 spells CASSRGTGVLGNEKLFF. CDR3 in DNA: TGTGCCAGCAGTAGGGGGACAGGGGTCCTCGGAAATGAAAAACTGTTTTTT.

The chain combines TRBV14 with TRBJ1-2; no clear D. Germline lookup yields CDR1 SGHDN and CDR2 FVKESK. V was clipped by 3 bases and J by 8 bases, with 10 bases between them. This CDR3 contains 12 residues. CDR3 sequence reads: CASSHPEGGYTF. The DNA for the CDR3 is TGTGCCAGCAGCCACCCTGAGGGAGGCTACACCTTC.

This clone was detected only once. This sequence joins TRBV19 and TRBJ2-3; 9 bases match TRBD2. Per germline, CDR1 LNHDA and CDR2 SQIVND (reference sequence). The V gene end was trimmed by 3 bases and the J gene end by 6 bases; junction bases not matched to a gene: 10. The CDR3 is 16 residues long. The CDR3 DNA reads TGTGCCAGTAGTATTGGGGTAGCGGGGGCCTTGGATACGCAGTATTTT. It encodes CASSIGVAGALDTQYF.

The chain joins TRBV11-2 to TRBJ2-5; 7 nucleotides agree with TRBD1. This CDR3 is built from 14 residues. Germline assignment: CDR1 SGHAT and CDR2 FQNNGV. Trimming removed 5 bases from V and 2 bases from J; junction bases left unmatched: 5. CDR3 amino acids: CASSPQGVQETQYF. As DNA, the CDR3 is TGTGCCAGCAGCCCTCAGGGGGTTCAAGAGACCCAGTACTTC.

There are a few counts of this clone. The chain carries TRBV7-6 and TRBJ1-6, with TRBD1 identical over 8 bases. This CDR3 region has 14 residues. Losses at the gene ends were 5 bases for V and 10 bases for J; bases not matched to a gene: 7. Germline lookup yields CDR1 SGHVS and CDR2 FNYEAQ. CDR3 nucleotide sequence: TGTGCCAGCAGCCTAGGGACAGGAGGGTCACCCCTCCACTTT. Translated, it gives CASSLGTGGSPLHF.

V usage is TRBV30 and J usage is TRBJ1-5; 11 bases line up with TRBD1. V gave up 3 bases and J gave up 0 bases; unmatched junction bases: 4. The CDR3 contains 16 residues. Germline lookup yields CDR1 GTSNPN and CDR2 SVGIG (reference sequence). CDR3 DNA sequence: TGTGCCTGGAGCGGGGACAGGGGGTATAGCAATCAGCCCCAGCATTTT. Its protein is CAWSGDRGYSNQPQHF.

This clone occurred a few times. The CDR3 region has the DNA TGTGCCAGCAGCCCAAGGACATTGAACACTGAAGCTTTCTTT. Translated, it gives CASSPRTLNTEAFF. The chain combines TRBV7-6 with TRBJ1-1, with D possibly TRBD1 on 5 matching bases. The CDR3 loop spans 14 amino acids. Trimming pared 5 bases from V and 0 bases from J, leaving 10 bases between. Germline V gene data show CDR1 as SGHVS and CDR2 as FNYEAQ.

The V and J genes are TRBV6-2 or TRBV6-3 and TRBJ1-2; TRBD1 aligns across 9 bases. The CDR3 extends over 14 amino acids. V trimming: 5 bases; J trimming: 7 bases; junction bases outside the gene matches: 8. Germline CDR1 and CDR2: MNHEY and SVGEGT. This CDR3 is CASSTTGGAGGYTF. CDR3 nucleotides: TGTGCCAGCAGTACCACAGGGGGCGCGGGTGGCTACACCTTC.

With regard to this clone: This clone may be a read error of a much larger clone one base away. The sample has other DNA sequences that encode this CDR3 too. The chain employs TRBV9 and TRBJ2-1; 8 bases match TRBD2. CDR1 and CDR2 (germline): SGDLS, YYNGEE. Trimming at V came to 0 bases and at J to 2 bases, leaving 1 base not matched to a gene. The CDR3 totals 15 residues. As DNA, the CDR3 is TGTGCCAGCAGCGTAGGAGCGGGGGCCTACAATGAGCAGTTCTTC. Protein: CASSVGAGAYNEQFF.

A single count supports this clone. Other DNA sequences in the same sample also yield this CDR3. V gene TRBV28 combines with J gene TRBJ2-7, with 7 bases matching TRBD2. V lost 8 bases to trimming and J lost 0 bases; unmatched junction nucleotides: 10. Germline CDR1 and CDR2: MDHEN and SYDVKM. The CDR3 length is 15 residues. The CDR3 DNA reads TGTGCCAGCTCTCCTTGGGGGGGGAGCTCCTACGAGCAGTACTTC. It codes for CASSPWGGSSYEQYF.

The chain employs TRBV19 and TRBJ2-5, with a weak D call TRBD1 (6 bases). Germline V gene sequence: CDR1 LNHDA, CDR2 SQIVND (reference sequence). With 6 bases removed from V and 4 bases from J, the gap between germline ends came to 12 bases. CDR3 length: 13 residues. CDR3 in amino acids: CASSTKGGETQYF. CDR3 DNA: TGTGCCAGTAGCACCAAAGGGGGAGAGACCCAGTACTTC.

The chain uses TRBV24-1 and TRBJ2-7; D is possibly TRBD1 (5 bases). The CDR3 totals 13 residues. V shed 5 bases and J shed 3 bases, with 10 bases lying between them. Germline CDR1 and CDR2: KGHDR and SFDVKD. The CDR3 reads CATSGDSHYEQYF. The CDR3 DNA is TGTGCCACCAGTGGCGACAGTCACTACGAGCAGTACTTC.

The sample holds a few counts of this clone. The CDR3 bases are TGTGCCAGCAGTCACAGGGAGTCCTACGAGCAGTACTTC. Amino acids: CASSHRESYEQYF. The J gene is TRBJ2-7, the V gene TRBV6-5, with a weak D call TRBD1 (6 bases). With 5 bases removed from V and 1 base from J, the gap between germline ends came to 9 bases. The CDR3 covers 13 residues. CDR1 is MNHEY and CDR2 is SVGAGI in the germline V gene.

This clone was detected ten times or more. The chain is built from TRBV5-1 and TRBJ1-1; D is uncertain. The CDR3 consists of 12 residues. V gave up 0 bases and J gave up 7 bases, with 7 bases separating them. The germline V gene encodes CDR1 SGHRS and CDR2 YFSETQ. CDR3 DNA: TGCGCCAGCAGCTTGGTCGCAGGTGAAGCTTTCTTT. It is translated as CASSLVAGEAFF.

The CDR3 nucleotides are TGTGCCAGCAGTAGACAGGGAGGTTGGGCCGGGGAGCTGTTTTTT. Its translation: CASSRQGGWAGELFF. The rearrangement joins TRBV6-5 to TRBJ2-2, with D possibly being TRBD1 (7 bases). The CDR3 has 15 residues. V lost 5 bases, J lost 6 bases, and 16 bases lay in between. CDR1 is MNHEY and CDR2 is SVGAGI in the germline V gene.

For the CDR3, the DNA is TGTGCCAGCTCACCTAGCAATTCACCCCTCCACTTT. Its protein product is CASSPSNSPLHF. The chain is built from TRBV18 and TRBJ1-6; D unresolved. The V end was cut by 3 bases, the J end by 7 bases, with 4 bases between. Germline assignment: CDR1 KGHSH and CDR2 LQKENI. The CDR3 loop spans 12 amino acids. Combining the CDR3 with reference TRBV18 and TRBJ1-6 gives the whole variable domain NAGVMQNPRHLVRRRGQEARLRCSPMKGHSHVYWYRQLPEEGLKFMVYLQKENIIDESGMPKERFSAEFPKEGPSILRIQQVVRGDSAAYFCASSPSNSPLHFGNGTRLTVT.

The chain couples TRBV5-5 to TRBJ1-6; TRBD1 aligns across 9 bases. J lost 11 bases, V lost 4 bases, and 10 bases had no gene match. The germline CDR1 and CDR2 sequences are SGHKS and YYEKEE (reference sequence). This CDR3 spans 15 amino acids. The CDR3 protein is CASSTGTGFKAPLHF. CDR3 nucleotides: TGTGCCAGCAGCACCGGGACAGGGTTCAAAGCACCCCTCCACTTT.

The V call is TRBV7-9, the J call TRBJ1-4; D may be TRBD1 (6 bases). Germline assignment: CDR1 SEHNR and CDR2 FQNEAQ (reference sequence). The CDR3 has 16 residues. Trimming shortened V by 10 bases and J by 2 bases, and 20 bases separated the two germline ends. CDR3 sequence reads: CATQLMGGGTNEKLFF. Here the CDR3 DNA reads TGTGCCACCCAGCTTATGGGAGGGGGTACTAATGAAAAACTGTTTTTT.

The CDR3 is CASSPQGSNEQYF. Here the CDR3 DNA reads TGTGCCAGCAGCCCCCAGGGGTCCAACGAGCAGTACTTC. The chain employs TRBV5-6 and TRBJ2-7, with D possibly TRBD1 on 6 matching bases. The CDR3 is 13 amino acids. V lost 4 bases and J 5 bases, leaving 13 bases between the germline ends. Per germline, CDR1 SGHDT and CDR2 YYEEEE.